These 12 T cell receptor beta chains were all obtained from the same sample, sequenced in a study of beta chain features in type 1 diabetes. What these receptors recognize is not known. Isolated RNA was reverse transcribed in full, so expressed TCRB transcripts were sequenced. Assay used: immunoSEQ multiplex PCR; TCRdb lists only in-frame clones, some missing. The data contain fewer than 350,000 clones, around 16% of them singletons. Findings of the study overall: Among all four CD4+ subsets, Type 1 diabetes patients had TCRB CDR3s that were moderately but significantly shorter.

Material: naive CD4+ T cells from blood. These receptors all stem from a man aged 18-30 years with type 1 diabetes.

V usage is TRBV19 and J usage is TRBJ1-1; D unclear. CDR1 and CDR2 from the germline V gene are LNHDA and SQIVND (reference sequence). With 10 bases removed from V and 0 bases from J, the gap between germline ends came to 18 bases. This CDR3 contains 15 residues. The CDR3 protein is CATRGRTLMNTEAFF. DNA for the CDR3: TGTGCCACCCGAGGACGGACTCTAATGAACACTGAAGCTTTCTTT. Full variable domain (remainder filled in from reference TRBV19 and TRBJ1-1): DGGITQSPKYLFRKEGQNVTLSCEQNLNHDAMYWYRQDPGQGLRLIYYSQIVNDFQKGDIAEGYSVSREKKESFPLTVTSAQKNPTAFYLCATRGRTLMNTEAFFGQGTRLTVV.

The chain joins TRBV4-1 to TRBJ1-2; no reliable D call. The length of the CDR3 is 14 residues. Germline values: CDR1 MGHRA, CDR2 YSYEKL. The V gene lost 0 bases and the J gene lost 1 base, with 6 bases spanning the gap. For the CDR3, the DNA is TGCGCCAGCAGCCAAGACCGGGGTAACTATGGCTACACCTTC. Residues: CASSQDRGNYGYTF.

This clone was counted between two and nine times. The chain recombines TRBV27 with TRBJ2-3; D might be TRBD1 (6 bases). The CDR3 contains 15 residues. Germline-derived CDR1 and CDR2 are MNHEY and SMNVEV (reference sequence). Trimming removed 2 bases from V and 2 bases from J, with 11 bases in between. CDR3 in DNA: TGTGCCAGCAGTTTAAGGGGGACCTCCACAGATACGCAGTATTTT. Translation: CASSLRGTSTDTQYF.

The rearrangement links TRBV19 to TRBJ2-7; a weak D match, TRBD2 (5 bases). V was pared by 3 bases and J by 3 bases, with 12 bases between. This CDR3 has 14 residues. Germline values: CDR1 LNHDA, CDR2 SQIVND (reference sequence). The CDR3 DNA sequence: TGTGCCAGTAGTATGTTGACGGGAAACTACGAGCAGTACTTC. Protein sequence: CASSMLTGNYEQYF.

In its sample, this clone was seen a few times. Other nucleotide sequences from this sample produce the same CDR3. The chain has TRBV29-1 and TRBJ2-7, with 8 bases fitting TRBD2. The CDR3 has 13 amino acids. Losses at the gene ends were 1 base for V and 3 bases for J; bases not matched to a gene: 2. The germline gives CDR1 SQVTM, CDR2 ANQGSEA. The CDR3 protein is CSVEASGGYEQYF. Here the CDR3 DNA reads TGCAGCGTTGAAGCCAGCGGGGGCTACGAGCAGTACTTC.

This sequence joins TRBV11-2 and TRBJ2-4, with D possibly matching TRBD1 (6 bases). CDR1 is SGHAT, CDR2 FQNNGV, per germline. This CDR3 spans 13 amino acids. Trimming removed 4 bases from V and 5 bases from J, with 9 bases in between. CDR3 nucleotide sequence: TGTGCCAGCAGCTATCCAGGGGAAAACATTCAGTACTTC. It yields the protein CASSYPGENIQYF.

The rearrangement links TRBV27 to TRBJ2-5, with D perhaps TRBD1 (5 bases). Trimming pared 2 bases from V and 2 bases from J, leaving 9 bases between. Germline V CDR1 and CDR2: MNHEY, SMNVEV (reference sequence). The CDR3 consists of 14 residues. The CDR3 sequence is CASSLRQTQETQYF. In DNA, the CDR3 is TGTGCCAGCAGTTTAAGACAGACGCAAGAGACCCAGTACTTC.

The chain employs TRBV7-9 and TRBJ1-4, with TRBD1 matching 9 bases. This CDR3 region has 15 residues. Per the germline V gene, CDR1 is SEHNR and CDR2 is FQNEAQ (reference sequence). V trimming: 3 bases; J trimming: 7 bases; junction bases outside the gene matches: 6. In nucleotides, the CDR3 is TGTGCCAGCAGCTTGGGACAGGGCATTCCTGAAAAACTGTTTTTT. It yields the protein CASSLGQGIPEKLFF.

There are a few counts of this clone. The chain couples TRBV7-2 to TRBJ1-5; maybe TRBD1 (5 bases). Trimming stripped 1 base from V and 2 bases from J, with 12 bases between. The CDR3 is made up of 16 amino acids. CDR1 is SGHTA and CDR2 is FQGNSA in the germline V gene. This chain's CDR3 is CASSLVGAGGNQPQHF. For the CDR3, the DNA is TGTGCCAGCAGCTTAGTTGGGGCCGGAGGCAATCAGCCCCAGCATTTT. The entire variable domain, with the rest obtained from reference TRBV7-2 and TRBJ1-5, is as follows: GAGVSQSPSNKVTEKGKDVELRCDPISGHTALYWYRQSLGQGLEFLIYFQGNSAPDKSGLPSDRFSAERTGGSVSTLTIQRTQQEDSAVYLCASSLVGAGGNQPQHFGDGTRLSIL.

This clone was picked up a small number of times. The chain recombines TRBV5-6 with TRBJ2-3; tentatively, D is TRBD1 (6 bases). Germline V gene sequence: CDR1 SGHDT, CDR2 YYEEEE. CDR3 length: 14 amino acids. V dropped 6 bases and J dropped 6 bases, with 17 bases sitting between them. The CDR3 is CASKTQGSRDTQYF. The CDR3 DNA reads TGTGCCAGCAAGACACAGGGTTCAAGGGATACGCAGTATTTT. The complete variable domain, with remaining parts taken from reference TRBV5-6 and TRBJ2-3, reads DAGVTQSPTHLIKTRGQQVTLRCSPKSGHDTVSWYQQALGQGPQFIFQYYEEEERQRGNFPDRFSGHQFPNYSSELNVNALLLGDSALYLCASKTQGSRDTQYFGPGTRLTVL.

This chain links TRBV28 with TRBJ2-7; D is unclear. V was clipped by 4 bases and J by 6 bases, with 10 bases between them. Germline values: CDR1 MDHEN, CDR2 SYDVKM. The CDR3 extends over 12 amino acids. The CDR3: CASSSLIREQYF. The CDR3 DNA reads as TGTGCCAGCAGTTCACTCATTCGCGAGCAGTACTTC.

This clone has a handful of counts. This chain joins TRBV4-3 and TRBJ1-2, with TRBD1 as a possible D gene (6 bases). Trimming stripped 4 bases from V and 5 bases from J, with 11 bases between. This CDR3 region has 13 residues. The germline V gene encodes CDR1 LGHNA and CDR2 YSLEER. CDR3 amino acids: CASSRTQGYGYTF. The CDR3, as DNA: TGCGCCAGCAGCCGCACCCAGGGGTATGGCTACACCTTC.